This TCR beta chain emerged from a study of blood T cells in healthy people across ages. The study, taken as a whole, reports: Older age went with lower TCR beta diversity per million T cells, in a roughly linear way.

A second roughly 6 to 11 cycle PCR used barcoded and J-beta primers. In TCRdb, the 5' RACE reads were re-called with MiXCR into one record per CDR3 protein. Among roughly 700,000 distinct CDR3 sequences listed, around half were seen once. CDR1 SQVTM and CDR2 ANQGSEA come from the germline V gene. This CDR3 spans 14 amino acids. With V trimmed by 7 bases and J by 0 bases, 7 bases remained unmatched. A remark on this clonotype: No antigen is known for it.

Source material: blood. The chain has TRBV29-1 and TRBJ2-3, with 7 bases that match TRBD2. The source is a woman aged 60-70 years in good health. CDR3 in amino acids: CSAQAGESTDTQYF. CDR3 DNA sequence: TGCAGCGCCCAGGCGGGGGAGAGCACAGATACGCAGTATTTT.